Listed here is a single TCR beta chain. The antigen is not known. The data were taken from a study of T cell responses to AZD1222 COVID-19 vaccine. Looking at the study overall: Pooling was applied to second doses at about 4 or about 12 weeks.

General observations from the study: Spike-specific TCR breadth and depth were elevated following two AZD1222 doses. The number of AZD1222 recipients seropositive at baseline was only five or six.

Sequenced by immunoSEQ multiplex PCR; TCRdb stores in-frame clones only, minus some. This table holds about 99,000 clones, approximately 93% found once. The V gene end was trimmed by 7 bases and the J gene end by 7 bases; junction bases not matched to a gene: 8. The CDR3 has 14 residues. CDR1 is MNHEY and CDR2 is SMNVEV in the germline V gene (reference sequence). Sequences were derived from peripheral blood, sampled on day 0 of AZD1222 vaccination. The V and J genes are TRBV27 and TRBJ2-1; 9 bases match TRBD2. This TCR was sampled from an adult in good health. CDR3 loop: CASKYSGRQNEQFF. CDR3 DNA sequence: TGTGCCAGCAAATATAGCGGGAGACAAAATGAGCAGTTCTTC.